This entry lists 20 T cell receptor beta chains sequenced from one sample in a study of CD8 T cells in ankylosing spondylitis. TCRdb redid the calling of the 5' RACE reads with MiXCR, one entry per CDR3 protein. The table includes approximately 300,000 distinct CDR3 sequences, less than 25% detected once. The sample taken for sequencing was blood, either unsorted or a sorted T cell fraction (not recorded which). The origin of the receptors is a female donor with ankylosing spondylitis or in good health (not recorded which).

The rearrangement links TRBV4-3 to TRBJ2-2; D assignment may be TRBD1 or TRBD2 (6 bases each). Germline loops: CDR1 LGHNA, CDR2 YSLEER. The CDR3 runs 16 residues. V lost 4 bases and J 4 bases, leaving 16 bases between the germline ends. CDR3 sequence reads: CASSPRGLVGTGELFF. Written as DNA, the CDR3 is TGCGCCAGCAGCCCCCGGGGGCTAGTTGGCACCGGGGAGCTGTTTTTT.

The chain joins TRBV19 to TRBJ1-2; D possibly corresponds to TRBD1 (5 bases). The CDR3 is 11 residues long. Germline V lookup: CDR1 LNHDA, CDR2 SQIVND (reference sequence). Between the trimmed V and J ends, which lost 7 bases and 8 bases, there was a span of 11 bases. CDR3 region: CASTAGNGYTF. CDR3 coding DNA: TGTGCCAGTACAGCAGGGAACGGCTACACCTTC.

This chain joins TRBV18 and TRBJ1-4; no clear D gene. The V gene lost 3 bases and the J gene lost 1 base, with 12 bases spanning the gap. CDR1 is KGHSH, CDR2 LQKENI, per germline. CDR3 size: 16 residues. CDR3 nucleotide sequence: TGTGCCAGCTCACCTTCCAACAGCGTAACTAATGAAAAACTGTTTTTT. It specifies CASSPSNSVTNEKLFF.

The V call is TRBV28, the J call TRBJ2-1, with TRBD2 identical over 8 bases. Germline assignment: CDR1 MDHEN and CDR2 SYDVKM. The CDR3 is 15 amino acids. J was trimmed by 0 bases and V by 6 bases; bases with no gene match: 4. CDR3 amino acids: CASSSLAVSYNEQFF. The CDR3 DNA follows: TGTGCCAGCAGCTCACTAGCGGTCTCCTACAATGAGCAGTTCTTC. Complete variable domain (other parts from reference TRBV28 and TRBJ2-1): DVKVTQSSRYLVKRTGEKVFLECVQDMDHENMFWYRQDPGLGLRLIYFSYDVKMKEKGDIPEGYSVSREKKERFSLILESASTNQTSMYLCASSSLAVSYNEQFFGPGTRLTVL.

This clonotype was detected only a few times. This chain joins TRBV2 and TRBJ2-3; maybe TRBD2 (6 bases). The CDR3 consists of 15 residues. The germline V gene encodes CDR1 SNHLY and CDR2 FYNNEI. With 5 bases removed from V and 0 bases from J, the gap between germline ends came to 12 bases. As DNA, the CDR3 is TGTGCCAGCAGTACTCGACGGGGGAGCACAGATACGCAGTATTTT. It encodes CASSTRRGSTDTQYF.

There are a few counts of this clonotype. The CDR3: CASSLVFPGGVGSDTQYF. The CDR3 region has the DNA TGTGCCAGCAGTTTAGTGTTTCCGGGGGGCGTAGGGTCAGATACGCAGTATTTT. The chain carries TRBV12-3 or TRBV12-4 and TRBJ2-3, with a weak D call TRBD2 (7 bases). Trimming took off 1 base at V and 4 bases at J, with 21 bases between the two ends. This CDR3 comprises 18 residues.

This clonotype has at least ten counts. V gene TRBV18 combines with J gene TRBJ1-6; no clear D. The CDR3 has 16 amino acids. V was trimmed by 4 bases and J by 2 bases, leaving 12 bases between them. CDR1 and CDR2 (germline): KGHSH, LQKENI. The CDR3 loop reads CASSRMSVTYNSPLHF. CDR3 nucleotides: TGTGCCAGCTCACGGATGAGCGTGACCTATAATTCACCCCTCCACTTT.

This clonotype showed up just once. The CDR3 nucleotides are TGCAGTGCTAGGCCCGAGGGGAGGTTGAGGAACTACGAGCAGTACTTC. Protein product: CSARPEGRLRNYEQYF. This chain uses TRBV20-1 with TRBJ2-7; maybe TRBD2 (6 bases). Germline V gene sequence: CDR1 DFQATT, CDR2 SNEGSKA (reference sequence). V was trimmed by 3 bases and J by 3 bases, leaving 21 bases between them. This CDR3 spans 16 amino acids.

This clonotype was seen more than once but under ten times. The gene calls are TRBV12-3 or TRBV12-4 and TRBJ2-1, with unresolved D. V dropped 1 base and J dropped 1 base, with 11 bases sitting between them. This CDR3 comprises 16 residues. The CDR3 sequence: CASSLGRIGSYNEQFF. CDR3 nucleotide sequence: TGTGCCAGCAGTTTAGGCAGGATTGGGTCCTACAATGAGCAGTTCTTC.

On this clonotype: Germline and junction disagree at one end, which may indicate a read error. V and J are TRBV27 and TRBJ1-1; 7 positions agree with TRBD1. Germline CDR1 is MNHEY and CDR2 is SMNVEV (reference sequence). The CDR3 runs to 16 residues. Here the CDR3 reads CASSLLRDSVNTEVFF. DNA for the CDR3: TGTGCCAGCAGTCTTCTCCGGGACAGTGTTAACACTGAAGTTTTCTTT.

This clonotype turned up a few times. V is TRBV2 and J is TRBJ1-2, with TRBD1 as a possible D gene (5 bases). Germline loops: CDR1 SNHLY, CDR2 FYNNEI. Between the trimmed V and J ends, which lost 4 bases and 3 bases, there was a span of 12 bases. The CDR3 is made up of 14 amino acids. The CDR3 DNA follows: TGTGCCAGCAGTGTCGGTCAGGGATACTATGGCTACACCTTC. Translated, it gives CASSVGQGYYGYTF. The full variable domain, completed using reference TRBV2 and TRBJ1-2, is EPEVTQTPSHQVTQMGQEVILRCVPISNHLYFYWYRQILGQKVEFLVSFYNNEISEKSEIFDDQFSVERPDGSNFTLKIRSTKLEDSAMYFCASSVGQGYYGYTFGSGTRLTVV.

This clonotype was counted a few times. This chain joins TRBV11-2 and TRBJ1-3; no firm D call. This CDR3 spans 15 amino acids. The germline V gene encodes CDR1 SGHAT and CDR2 FQNNGV. Deletions cut 3 bases from V and 8 bases from J, with 17 bases between. The CDR3 coding sequence is TGTGCCAGCAGCTTCCGGCCCCGGAAGGGAGACACCATATATTTT. It codes for CASSFRPRKGDTIYF.

The J gene is TRBJ2-1, the V gene TRBV20-1; 7 positions match TRBD2. The CDR3 has 13 residues. V was pared by 5 bases and J by 10 bases, with 11 bases of the junction left unmatched. Germline assignment: CDR1 DFQATT and CDR2 SNEGSKA (reference sequence). CDR3 sequence reads: CSARTPAGVEQFF. In DNA form, the CDR3 reads TGCAGTGCTCGCACCCCGGCGGGAGTCGAGCAGTTCTTC.

The rearrangement links TRBV7-8 to TRBJ2-2; D unclear. This CDR3 contains 13 residues. Trimming pared 1 base from V and 5 bases from J, leaving 5 bases between. Germline-derived CDR1 and CDR2 are SGHVS and FQNEAQ. As DNA, the CDR3 is TGTGCCAGCAGCTTAGTGAGGACCGGGGAGCTGTTTTTT. It is translated as CASSLVRTGELFF.

This clonotype has a handful of counts. This rearrangement joins TRBV20-1 to TRBJ2-5; tentatively, D is TRBD1 or TRBD2 (5 bases each). The CDR3 runs to 14 residues. V shed 0 bases and J shed 5 bases, with 13 bases lying between them. The germline V gene encodes CDR1 DFQATT and CDR2 SNEGSKA (reference sequence). The CDR3 DNA follows: TGCAGTGCTAGAGAAGAGGGGCGCTCTGAGACCCAGTACTTC. Residues: CSAREEGRSETQYF.

The chain recombines TRBV20-1 with TRBJ2-3, with D tentatively TRBD2 (5 bases). Germline V CDR1 and CDR2: DFQATT, SNEGSKA (reference sequence). Trimming pared 3 bases from V and 2 bases from J, leaving 24 bases between. This CDR3 is built from 18 residues. Written as DNA, the CDR3 is TGCAGTGCTAGGGGAATTATCATGGGTGGCGGGCTCACAGATACGCAGTATTTT. Translation gives CSARGIIMGGGLTDTQYF.

The gene calls are TRBV5-5 and TRBJ2-7; 11 nucleotides match TRBD1. Germline-derived CDR1 and CDR2 are SGHKS and YYEKEE (reference sequence). CDR3 length: 14 amino acids. Germline trimming cut 4 bases from V and 7 bases from J; bases unmatched to any gene: 7. This chain's CDR3 is CASSHGQGAREQYF. The CDR3 DNA reads as TGTGCCAGCAGCCATGGACAGGGGGCGCGGGAGCAGTACTTC. The full variable domain, completed using reference TRBV5-5 and TRBJ2-7, is DAGVTQSPTHLIKTRGQQVTLRCSPISGHKSVSWYQQVLGQGPQFIFQYYEKEERGRGNFPDRFSARQFPNYSSELNVNALLLGDSALYLCASSHGQGAREQYFGPGTRLTVT.

A few counts support this clonotype. V gene TRBV25-1 combines with J gene TRBJ1-2, with D uncertain. From germline, CDR1 is MGHDK and CDR2 SYGVNS. The CDR3 is 15 residues long. Trimming removed 4 bases from V and 3 bases from J, with 15 bases in between. The CDR3, as DNA: TGTGCCAGCAGTGGTTTCGGACGCAGCTACTATGGCTACACCTTC. Translated, it gives CASSGFGRSYYGYTF.

This clonotype was seen only a few times. The V and J genes are TRBV4-2 and TRBJ2-4; 9 positions agree with TRBD2. Germline V gives CDR1 LGHNA, CDR2 YNFKEQ. The CDR3 covers 18 residues. V was clipped by 0 bases and J by 7 bases; unmatched bases: 13. CDR3 protein: CASSQDWRAGGPGNIQYF. DNA of the CDR3: TGTGCCAGCAGCCAAGATTGGAGGGCGGGAGGGCCAGGGAACATTCAGTACTTC.

The chain uses TRBV20-1 and TRBJ1-2; D is unresolved. V lost 0 bases, J lost 8 bases, and 7 bases lay in between. The germline V gene has CDR1 DFQATT and CDR2 SNEGSKA (reference sequence). CDR3 length: 11 residues. This CDR3 is CSARDVSGYTF. The CDR3 nucleotides are TGCAGTGCTAGAGATGTTAGCGGCTACACCTTC.